The 26 T cell receptor beta chains in this list originate from one sample, sequenced in a study of cytomegalovirus exposure and HLA in healthy donors. With 60 Vbeta and 13 Jbeta primers, the PCR was carried out. Some clones are missing from TCRdb's copy, which holds only in-frame ones; the method was immunoSEQ multiplex PCR. The sample lists more than 100,000 clones, 80% occurring once. The sequenced sample was PBMCs. The receptor set was obtained from a man aged 35 to 55 in good health and CMV-seronegative.

The chain links TRBV5-1 to TRBJ1-3; D gene uncertain. The V end lost 0 bases, the J end lost 0 bases, and 10 bases lay between the germline ends. The CDR3 is 16 residues long. Germline loops: CDR1 SGHRS, CDR2 YFSETQ. CDR3 coding DNA: TGCGCCAGCAGCTTGGGGCCGGGAAACTCTGGAAACACCATATATTTT. As protein: CASSLGPGNSGNTIYF.

The V call is TRBV9, the J call TRBJ2-3; D ambiguous. V gave up 0 bases and J gave up 5 bases, with 4 bases separating them. The V gene's germline CDR1 is SGDLS and CDR2 YYNGEE. The CDR3 is 12 amino acids. CDR3 region: CASSVVLDTQYF. The DNA for the CDR3 is TGTGCCAGCAGCGTAGTCTTAGATACGCAGTATTTT.

This clone was observed a few times. The J gene is TRBJ1-2, the V gene TRBV6-5, with 9 bases that match TRBD1. The CDR3 covers 14 residues. Per germline, CDR1 MNHEY and CDR2 SVGAGI. Unmatched junction bases numbered 4, after V lost 0 bases and J lost 8 bases. CDR3 sequence reads: CASSYSGQGWGYTF. The CDR3 coding sequence is TGTGCCAGCAGTTACTCGGGACAGGGCTGGGGCTACACCTTC.

The V and J genes are TRBV6-4 and TRBJ1-1; TRBD1 aligns across 7 bases. V trimming: 4 bases; J trimming: 3 bases; junction bases outside the gene matches: 5. CDR1 and CDR2 from the germline V gene are MRHNA and SNTAGT. This CDR3 comprises 14 residues. The CDR3 loop is CASSVTGSDTEAFF. The CDR3 bases are TGTGCCAGCAGTGTGACAGGGTCGGACACTGAAGCTTTCTTT.

V is TRBV5-1 and J is TRBJ1-5; D perhaps matches TRBD1 (6 bases). Germline CDR1 is SGHRS and CDR2 is YFSETQ. This CDR3 spans 14 amino acids. The germline V and J ends were trimmed by 0 bases and 3 bases, with 7 bases remaining between them. The CDR3 nucleotides read TGCGCCAGCAGCTTGGGGGACAACAATCAGCCCCAGCATTTT. It yields the protein CASSLGDNNQPQHF. The whole variable domain, remainder taken from reference TRBV5-1 and TRBJ1-5, is KAGVTQTPRYLIKTRGQQVTLSCSPISGHRSVSWYQQTPGQGLQFLFEYFSETQRNKGNFPGRFSGRQFSNSRSEMNVSTLELGDSALYLCASSLGDNNQPQHFGDGTRLSIL.

This clone was recorded once. CDR3 nucleotide sequence: TGTGCCAGCTCACCGGGTGGAGGGGCCTGGGTCAATCAGCCCCAGCATTTT. As protein: CASSPGGGAWVNQPQHF. V usage is TRBV18 and J usage is TRBJ1-5, with D possibly TRBD1 on 5 matching bases. Deletions cut 3 bases from V and 3 bases from J, with 18 bases between. CDR1 and CDR2 from the germline V gene are KGHSH and LQKENI. The CDR3 length is 17 residues.

V usage is TRBV10-1 and J usage is TRBJ2-3; TRBD2 matches at 8 bases. The ends lost 10 bases at V and 5 bases at J; junction bases unmatched: 8. CDR3 size: 13 residues. Per germline, CDR1 WNHNN and CDR2 SYGVQD (reference sequence). The CDR3 protein is CATSSGSGDTQYF. DNA for the CDR3: TGCGCCACAAGCAGCGGGAGTGGAGATACGCAGTATTTT.

CDR3 sequence (DNA): TGCGCCAGCAGCGAAACTTCCAGGGAGGGCGGGGAGCTGTTTTTT. Translation gives CASSETSREGGELFF. The chain joins TRBV5-1 to TRBJ2-2, with TRBD2 identical over 7 bases. The CDR3 covers 15 residues. The V segment lost 4 bases and the J segment 7 bases; nucleotides outside the gene matches: 10. Germline V gene data show CDR1 as SGHRS and CDR2 as YFSETQ.

V usage is TRBV28 and J usage is TRBJ2-6, with D unclear. This CDR3 is 15 amino acids long. V was clipped by 5 bases and J by 0 bases, with 8 bases between them. Germline V gives CDR1 MDHEN, CDR2 SYDVKM. The CDR3 DNA reads TGTGCCAGCAGTCCATACGGCTCTGGGGCCAACGTCCTGACTTTC. Protein: CASSPYGSGANVLTF.

The chain is built from TRBV6-4 and TRBJ2-1; D is unresolved. The germline gives CDR1 MRHNA, CDR2 SNTAGT. The V gene lost 4 bases and the J gene lost 6 bases, with 7 bases spanning the gap. The CDR3 loop spans 12 amino acids. CDR3 in amino acids: CASSADFNEQFF. DNA of the CDR3: TGTGCCAGCAGTGCCGACTTCAATGAGCAGTTCTTC.

The chain couples TRBV5-1 to TRBJ2-7; maybe TRBD2 (7 bases). Germline V CDR1 and CDR2: SGHRS, YFSETQ. V gave up 5 bases and J gave up 2 bases, with 14 bases separating them. The CDR3 is made up of 14 amino acids. CDR3 protein: CASRVGGQTYEQYF. The CDR3 DNA sequence: TGCGCCAGCAGGGTGGGGGGGCAAACCTACGAGCAGTACTTC. The full variable domain, its missing parts supplied by reference TRBV5-1 and TRBJ2-7, is KAGVTQTPRYLIKTRGQQVTLSCSPISGHRSVSWYQQTPGQGLQFLFEYFSETQRNKGNFPGRFSGRQFSNSRSEMNVSTLELGDSALYLCASRVGGQTYEQYFGPGTRLTVT.

This clone has just a few counts. The V gene is TRBV6-5, the J gene TRBJ1-5; 7 bases are shared with TRBD1. V dropped 0 bases and J dropped 10; count of bases not matched to a gene: 6. Germline values: CDR1 MNHEY, CDR2 SVGAGI. This CDR3 is built from 14 residues. The CDR3 DNA reads TGTGCCAGCAGTTACTCAGGGGGCATCGAACCCCAGCATTTT. Protein: CASSYSGGIEPQHF.

The chain is built from TRBV6-6 and TRBJ2-5; 8 positions match TRBD2. This CDR3 has 16 amino acids. With 4 bases clipped from V and 7 bases from J, the junction kept 14 bases outside the gene matches. CDR1 is MNHNY, CDR2 SVGAGI, per germline (reference sequence). In DNA form, the CDR3 reads TGTGCCAGCAGTTCTTCCGGACTAGCCGGGCTGGGGACCCAGTACTTC. Translated: CASSSSGLAGLGTQYF.

This clone was seen a few times. DNA for the CDR3: TGTGCCAGCAGTGAAGCGTCGGGGGGGAATGAAAAACTGTTTTTT. It yields the protein CASSEASGGNEKLFF. The chain recombines TRBV6-1 with TRBJ1-4, with TRBD1 as a possible D gene (5 bases). V shed 0 bases and J shed 5 bases, with 10 bases lying between them. Germline loops: CDR1 MNHNS, CDR2 SASEGT. The CDR3 runs to 15 residues.

V is TRBV1 and J is TRBJ2-3; TRBD2, the table's D call, lacks a check against the DNA. TRBV1 is flagged as a pseudogene. This CDR3 comprises 15 residues. The CDR3, as DNA: TGCACCAGCAGCCAACCTAGACTAGCTACAGATACGCAGTATTTT. Amino acid sequence: CTSSQPRLATDTQYF.

The rearrangement joins TRBV5-1 to TRBJ1-4, with 8 bases identical to TRBD1. With 4 bases clipped from V and 7 bases from J, the junction kept 6 bases outside the gene matches. The CDR3 runs to 14 residues. From germline, CDR1 is SGHRS and CDR2 YFSETQ. Written as DNA, the CDR3 is TGCGCCAGCAGCCCCGGACAGGGTAGTGAAAAACTGTTTTTT. It yields the protein CASSPGQGSEKLFF.

The chain links TRBV12-5 to TRBJ2-1; TRBD2 agrees at 8 bases. The CDR3 loop spans 17 amino acids. Germline V gene data show CDR1 as LGHNT and CDR2 as FRNRAP. Trimming cost V 5 bases and J 0 bases; bases outside gene matches: 9. The CDR3 protein is CASGPDSGVGSYNEQFF. Written as DNA, the CDR3 is TGTGCTAGTGGTCCAGATAGCGGGGTTGGCTCCTACAATGAGCAGTTCTTC.

The CDR3: CASSLGARETQYF. Here the CDR3 DNA reads TGCGCCAGCAGCTTGGGGGCTCGGGAGACCCAGTACTTC. This chain joins TRBV5-1 and TRBJ2-5; D is unclear. The ends were cut back, 0 bases at V and 5 bases at J, with 8 bases in the middle. The germline V gene encodes CDR1 SGHRS and CDR2 YFSETQ. CDR3 size: 13 residues.

V gene TRBV5-1 combines with J gene TRBJ2-1; 9 positions match TRBD1. Germline lookup yields CDR1 SGHRS and CDR2 YFSETQ. The CDR3 is 13 residues long. J lost 5 bases, V lost 6 bases, and 3 bases had no gene match. CDR3 protein: CASNRQGDNEQFF. CDR3 DNA sequence: TGCGCCAGCAACCGACAGGGGGACAATGAGCAGTTCTTC.

This chain connects TRBV5-6 to TRBJ1-2; D is perhaps TRBD1 (6 bases). Looked up from germline, CDR1 is SGHDT and CDR2 is YYEEEE. V was clipped by 4 bases and J by 4 bases, with 11 bases between them. The length of the CDR3 is 13 residues. Written as DNA, the CDR3 is TGTGCCAGCAGCCCAGGACAGAGCTATGGCTACACCTTC. Encoded protein: CASSPGQSYGYTF.

The gene calls are TRBV27 and TRBJ1-5; D ambiguous. The germline V and J ends were trimmed by 0 bases and 1 base, with 4 bases remaining between them. Germline V gives CDR1 MNHEY, CDR2 SMNVEV (reference sequence). This CDR3 has 14 residues. As DNA, the CDR3 is TGTGCCAGCAGTTTATCGAGGAGCAATCAGCCCCAGCATTTT. Its translation is CASSLSRSNQPQHF.

The CDR3 protein is CASSQKTGGYEQYF. The CDR3 DNA reads as TGTGCCAGCAGCCAAAAGACGGGGGGCTACGAGCAGTACTTC. This chain links TRBV14 with TRBJ2-7, with 7 bases matching TRBD2. CDR3 size: 14 residues. The J segment lost 3 bases and the V segment lost 2 bases, leaving 4 bases of the junction unmatched. CDR1 SGHDN and CDR2 FVKESK come from the germline V gene.

The chain employs TRBV6-5 and TRBJ1-5; 7 bases are shared with TRBD1. The CDR3 is made up of 15 amino acids. Germline V lookup: CDR1 MNHEY, CDR2 SVGAGI. V trimming: 6 bases; J trimming: 0 bases; junction bases outside the gene matches: 5. In DNA form, the CDR3 reads TGTGCCAGCAGCTACACAGGGGATAGCAATCAGCCCCAGCATTTT. Its translation is CASSYTGDSNQPQHF.

In nucleotides, the CDR3 is TGTGCCAGCAGCACCGCGGCGGGAGTTGGTGAGCAGTTCTTC. Translated, it gives CASSTAAGVGEQFF. The V call is TRBV7-9, the J call TRBJ2-1; 7 nucleotides agree with TRBD2. CDR1 is SEHNR, CDR2 FQNEAQ, per germline (reference sequence). The J segment lost 9 bases and the V segment lost 5 bases, leaving 10 bases of the junction unmatched. The CDR3 totals 14 residues.

This clone was counted a single time. V gene TRBV18 combines with J gene TRBJ2-5; 10 bases are shared with TRBD1. Germline values: CDR1 KGHSH, CDR2 LQKENI. Germline trimming cut 1 base from V and 4 bases from J; bases unmatched to any gene: 12. The CDR3 contains 18 residues. DNA for the CDR3: TGTGCCAGCTCACCACGGGGACAGGGGTTTCTATCGGGAGAGACCCAGTACTTC. Its protein is CASSPRGQGFLSGETQYF.

This clone was seen a handful of times. The rearrangement uses TRBV5-1 and TRBJ2-5; D not resolved. The CDR3 consists of 15 residues. V was cut by 1 base and J by 2 bases, with 12 bases left in between. Germline CDR1 SGHRS, CDR2 YFSETQ. CDR3 coding DNA: TGCGCCAGCAGCTTGATGGCCGGGTTACAAGAGACCCAGTACTTC. Encoded protein: CASSLMAGLQETQYF.